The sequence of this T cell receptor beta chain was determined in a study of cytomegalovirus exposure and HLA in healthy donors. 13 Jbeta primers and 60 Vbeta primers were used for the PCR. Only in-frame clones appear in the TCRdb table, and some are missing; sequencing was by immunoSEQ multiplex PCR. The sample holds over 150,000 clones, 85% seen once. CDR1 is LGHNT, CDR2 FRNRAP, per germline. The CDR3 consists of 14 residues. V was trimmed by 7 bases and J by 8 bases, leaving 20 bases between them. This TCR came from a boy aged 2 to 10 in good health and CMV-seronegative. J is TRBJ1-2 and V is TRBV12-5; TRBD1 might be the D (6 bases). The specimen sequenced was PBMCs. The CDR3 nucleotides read TGTGCTAGTGTTCTCCTCGGACAGTCACTCGGCTACACCTTC. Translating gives CASVLLGQSLGYTF. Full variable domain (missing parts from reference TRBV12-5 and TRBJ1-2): DARVTQTPRHKVTEMGQEVTMRCQPILGHNTVFWYRQTMMQGLELLAYFRNRAPLDDSGMPKDRFSAEMPDATLATLKIQPSEPRDSAVYFCASVLLGQSLGYTFGSGTRLTVV.